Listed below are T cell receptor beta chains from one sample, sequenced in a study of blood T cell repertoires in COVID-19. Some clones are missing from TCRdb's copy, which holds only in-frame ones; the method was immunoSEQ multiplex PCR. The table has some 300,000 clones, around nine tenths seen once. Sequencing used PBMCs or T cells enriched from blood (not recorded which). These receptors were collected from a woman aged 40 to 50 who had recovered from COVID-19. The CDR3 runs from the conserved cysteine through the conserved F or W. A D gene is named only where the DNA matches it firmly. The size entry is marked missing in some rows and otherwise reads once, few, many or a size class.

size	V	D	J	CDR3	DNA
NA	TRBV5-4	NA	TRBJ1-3	CASSLGPRQLGNTIYF	TGTGCCAGCAGCTTGGGGCCCAGACAGTTGGGAAACACCATATATTTT
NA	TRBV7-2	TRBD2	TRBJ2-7	CASSSISGASYEQYF	TGTGCCAGCAGCTCTATTAGCGGGGCCTCCTACGAGCAGTACTTC
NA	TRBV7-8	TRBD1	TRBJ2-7	CASSLFRPDREYEQYF	TGTGCCAGCAGCTTATTCAGACCGGACAGGGAATACGAGCAGTACTTC
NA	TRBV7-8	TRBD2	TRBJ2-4	CASSLVQRLAAGNIQYF	TGTGCCAGCAGCTTAGTGCAAAGACTAGCTGCCGGAAACATTCAGTACTTC
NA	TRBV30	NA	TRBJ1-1	CAWSARVVEAFF	TGTGCCTGGTCAGCGAGGGTAGTTGAAGCTTTCTTT
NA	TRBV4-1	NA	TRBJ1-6	CASSQDTGSSYNSPLHF	TGCGCCAGCAGCCAAGATACAGGGAGCTCCTATAATTCACCCCTCCACTTT
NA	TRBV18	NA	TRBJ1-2	CASSPLGGGSGIGYGYTF	TGTGCCAGCTCACCGCTTGGAGGCGGGTCCGGGATCGGCTATGGCTACACCTTC
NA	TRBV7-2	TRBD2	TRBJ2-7	CASSPKAGGFYEQYF	TGTGCCAGCAGCCCCAAGGCGGGAGGGTTCTACGAGCAGTACTTC
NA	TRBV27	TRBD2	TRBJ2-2	CASSFGLAGVYTGELFF	TGTGCCAGCAGTTTCGGACTAGCGGGAGTTTATACCGGGGAGCTGTTTTTT
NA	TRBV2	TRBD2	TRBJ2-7	CASSLGARRGIDSSYEQYF	TGTGCCAGCTCACTAGGAGCCAGGCGGGGGATTGATAGCTCCTACGAGCAGTACTTC
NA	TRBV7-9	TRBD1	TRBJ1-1	CASSSSGTGEAFF	TGTGCCAGCAGCTCCTCCGGGACAGGCGAAGCTTTCTTT
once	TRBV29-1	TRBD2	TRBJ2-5	CSVLRGEETQYF	TGCAGCGTTTTGCGGGGGGAAGAGACCCAGTACTTC
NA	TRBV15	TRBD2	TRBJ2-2	CATSGPGGSNTGELFF	TGTGCCACCAGCGGCCCGGGAGGGTCGAACACCGGGGAGCTGTTTTTT
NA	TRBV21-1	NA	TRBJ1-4	CASSKNRATDEKLFF	TGTGCCAGCAGCAAAAACAGGGCTACTGATGAAAAACTGTTTTTT
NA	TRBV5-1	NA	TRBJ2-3	CASSPLGTDTQYF	TGCGCCAGCAGCCCCCTCGGCACAGATACGCAGTATTTT
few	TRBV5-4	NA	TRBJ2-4	CASSLGSGDGIQYF	TGTGCCAGCAGCTTGGGTTCGGGAGATGGGATTCAGTACTTC
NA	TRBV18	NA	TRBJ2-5	CASSPSESRETQYF	TGTGCCAGCTCACCATCTGAGAGCAGGGAGACCCAGTACTTC
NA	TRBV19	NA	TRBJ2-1	CASSILGFSGSEQFF	TGTGCCAGTAGTATACTTGGGTTCTCGGGGAGTGAGCAGTTCTTC
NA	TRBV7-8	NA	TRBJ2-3	CASSNWWSIPTDTQYF	TGTGCCAGCAGCAACTGGTGGTCGATCCCCACAGATACGCAGTATTTT